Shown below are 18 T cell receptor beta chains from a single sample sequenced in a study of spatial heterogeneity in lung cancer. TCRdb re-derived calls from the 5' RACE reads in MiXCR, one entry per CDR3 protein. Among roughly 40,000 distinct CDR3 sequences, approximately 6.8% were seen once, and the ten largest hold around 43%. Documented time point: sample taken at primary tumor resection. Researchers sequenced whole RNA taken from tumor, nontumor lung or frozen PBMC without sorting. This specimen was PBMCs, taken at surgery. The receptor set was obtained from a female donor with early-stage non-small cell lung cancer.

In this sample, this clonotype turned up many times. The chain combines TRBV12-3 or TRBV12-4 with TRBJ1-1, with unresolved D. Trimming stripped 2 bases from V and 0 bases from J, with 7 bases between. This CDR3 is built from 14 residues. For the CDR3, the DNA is TGTGCCAGCAGTTTAAAGGAATTGAACACTGAAGCTTTCTTT. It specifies CASSLKELNTEAFF.

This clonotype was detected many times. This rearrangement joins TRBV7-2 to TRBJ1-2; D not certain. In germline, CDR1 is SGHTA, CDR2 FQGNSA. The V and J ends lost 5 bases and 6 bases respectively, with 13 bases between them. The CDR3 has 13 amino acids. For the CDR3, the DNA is TGTGCCAGCAGCCCATCTCGGCGAGATGGCTACACCTTC. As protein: CASSPSRRDGYTF.

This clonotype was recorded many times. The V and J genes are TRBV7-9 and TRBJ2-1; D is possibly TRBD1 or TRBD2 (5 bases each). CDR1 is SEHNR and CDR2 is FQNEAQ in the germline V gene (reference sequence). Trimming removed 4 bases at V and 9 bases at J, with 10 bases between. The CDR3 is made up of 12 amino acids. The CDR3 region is CASSSTRGEQFF. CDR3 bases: TGTGCCAGCAGCTCCACTAGGGGTGAGCAGTTCTTC.

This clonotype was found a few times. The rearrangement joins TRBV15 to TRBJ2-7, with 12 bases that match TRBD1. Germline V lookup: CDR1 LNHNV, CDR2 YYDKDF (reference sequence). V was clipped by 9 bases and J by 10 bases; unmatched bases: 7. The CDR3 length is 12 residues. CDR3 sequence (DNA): TGTGCCACAAACCGGGACAGGGGGCGTCAGTACTTC. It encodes CATNRDRGRQYF.

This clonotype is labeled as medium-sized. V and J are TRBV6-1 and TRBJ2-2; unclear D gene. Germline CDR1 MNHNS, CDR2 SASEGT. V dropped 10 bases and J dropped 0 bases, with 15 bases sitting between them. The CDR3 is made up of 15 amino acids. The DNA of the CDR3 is TGTGCCACCTCCAGGTCGTTCGCGAACACCGGGGAGCTGTTTTTT. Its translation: CATSRSFANTGELFF.

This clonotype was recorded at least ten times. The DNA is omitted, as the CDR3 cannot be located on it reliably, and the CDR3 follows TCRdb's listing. CDR3 loop: CASILAGGSSYEQYF. The rearrangement links TRBV28 to TRBJ2-7; TRBD1 is taken as the D call from the table, unchecked against the DNA. The CDR3 comprises 15 residues, both ends counted. Germline CDR1 is MDHEN and CDR2 is SYDVKM.

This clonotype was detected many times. Written as DNA, the CDR3 is TGTGCCAGCACACCCCGGGGGCCTGAGCAGTTCTTC. Its translation: CASTPRGPEQFF. The genes are TRBV6-2 or TRBV6-3 and TRBJ2-1; D tentatively fits TRBD1 or TRBD2 (6 bases each). Between the trimmed V and J ends, which lost 7 bases and 9 bases, there was a span of 13 bases. In germline, CDR1 is MNHEY, CDR2 SVGEGT. The length of the CDR3 is 12 residues.

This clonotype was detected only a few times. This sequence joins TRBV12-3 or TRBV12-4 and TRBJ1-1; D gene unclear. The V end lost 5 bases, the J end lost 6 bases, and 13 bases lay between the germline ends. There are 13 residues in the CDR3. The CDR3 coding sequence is TGTGCCAGCAGTAGACCCCTTGGCGCTGAAGCTTTCTTT. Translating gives CASSRPLGAEAFF.

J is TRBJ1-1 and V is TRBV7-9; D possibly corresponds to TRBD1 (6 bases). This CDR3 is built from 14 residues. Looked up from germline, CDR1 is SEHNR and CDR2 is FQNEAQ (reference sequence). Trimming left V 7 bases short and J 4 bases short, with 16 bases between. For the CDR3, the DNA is TGTGCCAGCATAATCGCACAGGGAAGCACTGAAGCTTTCTTT. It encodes CASIIAQGSTEAFF.

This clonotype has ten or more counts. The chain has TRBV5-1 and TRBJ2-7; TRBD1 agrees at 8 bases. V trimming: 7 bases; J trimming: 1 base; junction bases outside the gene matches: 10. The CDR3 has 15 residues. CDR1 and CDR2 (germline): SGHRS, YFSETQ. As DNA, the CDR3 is TGCGCCAGCGGGGAAGGGACAGGAATATCCTACGAGCAGTACTTC. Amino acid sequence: CASGEGTGISYEQYF. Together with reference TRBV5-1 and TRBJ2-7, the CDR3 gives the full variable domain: KAGVTQTPRYLIKTRGQQVTLSCSPISGHRSVSWYQQTPGQGLQFLFEYFSETQRNKGNFPGRFSGRQFSNSRSEMNVSTLELGDSALYLCASGEGTGISYEQYFGPGTRLTVT.

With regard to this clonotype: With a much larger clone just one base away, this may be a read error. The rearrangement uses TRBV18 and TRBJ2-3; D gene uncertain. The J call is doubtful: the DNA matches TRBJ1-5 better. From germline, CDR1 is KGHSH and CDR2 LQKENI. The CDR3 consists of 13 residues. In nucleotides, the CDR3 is TGTGCCAGCTCCCCAGAGTACACAGATACGCAGCATTTT. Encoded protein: CASSPEYTDTQHF.

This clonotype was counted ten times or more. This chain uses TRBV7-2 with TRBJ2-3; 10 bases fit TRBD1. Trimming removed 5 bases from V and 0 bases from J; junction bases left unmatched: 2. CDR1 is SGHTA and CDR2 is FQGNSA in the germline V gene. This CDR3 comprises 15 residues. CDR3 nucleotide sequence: TGTGCCAGCAGCGACAGGGGGCCAAGCACAGATACGCAGTATTTT. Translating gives CASSDRGPSTDTQYF.

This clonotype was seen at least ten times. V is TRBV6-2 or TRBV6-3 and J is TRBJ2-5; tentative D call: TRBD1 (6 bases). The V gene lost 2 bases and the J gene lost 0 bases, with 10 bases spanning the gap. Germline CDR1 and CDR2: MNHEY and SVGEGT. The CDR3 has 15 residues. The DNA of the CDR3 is TGTGCCAGCAGTTACGGTAACAGGGACCAAGAGACCCAGTACTTC. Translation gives CASSYGNRDQETQYF.

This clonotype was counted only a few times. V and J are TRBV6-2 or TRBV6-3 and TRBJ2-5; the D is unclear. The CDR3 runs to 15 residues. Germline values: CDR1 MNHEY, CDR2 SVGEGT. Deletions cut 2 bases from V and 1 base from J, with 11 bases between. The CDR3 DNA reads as TGTGCCAGCAGTTACCTGTCAGGCATCCAAGAGACCCAGTACTTC. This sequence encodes CASSYLSGIQETQYF.

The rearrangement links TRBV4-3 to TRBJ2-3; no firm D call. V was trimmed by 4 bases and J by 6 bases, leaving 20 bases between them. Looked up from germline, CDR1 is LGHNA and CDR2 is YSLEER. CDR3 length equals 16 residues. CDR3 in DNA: TGCGCCAGCAGCCTCCAGTCCTCCACAAGGGCGGATACGCAGTATTTT. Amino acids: CASSLQSSTRADTQYF.

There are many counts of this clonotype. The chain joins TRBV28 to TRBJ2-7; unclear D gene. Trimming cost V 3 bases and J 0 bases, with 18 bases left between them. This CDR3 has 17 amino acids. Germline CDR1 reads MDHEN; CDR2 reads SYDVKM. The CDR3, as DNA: TGTGCCAGCAGTTTCCACCTGGCAGTGCTCTCCTCCTACGAGCAGTACTTC. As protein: CASSFHLAVLSSYEQYF.

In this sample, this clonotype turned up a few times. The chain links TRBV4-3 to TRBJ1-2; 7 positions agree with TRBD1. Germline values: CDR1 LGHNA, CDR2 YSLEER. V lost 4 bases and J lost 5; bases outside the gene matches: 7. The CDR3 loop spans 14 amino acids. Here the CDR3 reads CASSPDRRIYGYTF. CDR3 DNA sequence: TGCGCCAGCAGCCCGGACAGGAGGATTTATGGCTACACCTTC.

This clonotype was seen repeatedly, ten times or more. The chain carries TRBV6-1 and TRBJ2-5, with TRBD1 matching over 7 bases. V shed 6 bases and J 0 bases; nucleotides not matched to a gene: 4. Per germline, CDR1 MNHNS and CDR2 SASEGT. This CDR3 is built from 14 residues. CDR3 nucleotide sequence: TGTGCCAGCAGGGTCGGGACAGACCAAGAGACCCAGTACTTC. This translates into CASRVGTDQETQYF.